This T cell receptor beta chain is drawn from a study of blood T cells in healthy people across ages. Study results and limitations: Across samples, TCR beta diversity tracked strongly with naive T cell percentage. As age increased, TCR beta diversity per million T cells fell in a roughly linear fashion.

Using a J-beta primer mix together with a sample-barcoded 5' primer, a second PCR was run for 7 to 11 cycles. Unique molecular identifiers of 12 random nucleotides labeled each cDNA. MiXCR, applied by TCRdb to the 5' RACE reads, yields one record per CDR3 protein. The data show 350,000 to 450,000 distinct CDR3 sequences, about 52% seen once. Remarks on this clonotype: The antigen is not known.

V shed 5 bases, J shed 4 bases, and the junction held 13 bases outside the gene matches. The germline V gene encodes CDR1 SGHAT and CDR2 FQNNGV. This CDR3 contains 16 residues. The TCR comes from a man aged 60 to 75 in good health. The sample was blood. The chain combines TRBV11-2 with TRBJ2-5; TRBD1 agrees at 7 bases. CDR3 loop: CASSPGTDMTRETQYF. The CDR3, as DNA: TGTGCCAGCAGCCCCGGGACAGACATGACGCGAGAGACCCAGTACTTC.